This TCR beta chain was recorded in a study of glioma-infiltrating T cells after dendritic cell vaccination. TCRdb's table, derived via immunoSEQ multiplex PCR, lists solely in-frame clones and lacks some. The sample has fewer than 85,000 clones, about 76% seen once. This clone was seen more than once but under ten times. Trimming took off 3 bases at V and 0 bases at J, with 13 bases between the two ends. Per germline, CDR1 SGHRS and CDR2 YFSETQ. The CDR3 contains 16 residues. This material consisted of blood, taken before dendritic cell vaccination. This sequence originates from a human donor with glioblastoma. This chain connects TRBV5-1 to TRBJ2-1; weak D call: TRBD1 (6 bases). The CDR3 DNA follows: TGCGCCAGCAGCTGGAACAGGGTCGGCTCCTACAATGAGCAGTTCTTC. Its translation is CASSWNRVGSYNEQFF.